One and the same sample provided the 9 T cell receptor beta chains below, sequenced in a study of T cells after yellow fever vaccination. TCRdb re-called the 5' RACE reads with MiXCR, one entry per CDR3 protein. The table records fewer than 450,000 distinct CDR3 sequences, 8% to 9.5% of them present only once. This material consisted of PBMCs, taken 35 to 50 days after the first yellow fever vaccination. Receptors originate from a man between 18 and 35 years old who received the YFV17D yellow fever vaccine.

This clonotype was picked up a small number of times. This chain uses TRBV27 with TRBJ2-1; perhaps TRBD2 as D (7 bases). The germline V and J ends were trimmed by 3 bases and 9 bases, with 21 bases remaining between them. The CDR3 sequence is 16 residues long. The germline gives CDR1 MNHEY, CDR2 SMNVEV (reference sequence). The chain's CDR3 is CASSLAAWGGLSEQFF. The CDR3 DNA is TGTGCCAGCAGTTTGGCCGCTTGGGGGGGGCTGAGTGAGCAGTTCTTC.

The J gene is TRBJ2-1, the V gene TRBV18, with D possibly being TRBD2 (6 bases). The ends were cut back, 1 base at V and 8 bases at J, with 24 bases in the middle. The germline V gene has CDR1 KGHSH and CDR2 LQKENI. This CDR3 region has 18 residues. In DNA form, the CDR3 reads TGTGCCAGCTCACCACGGGGGGTTTTGCTTTCGGGTGGCGATGAGCAGTTCTTC. This encodes CASSPRGVLLSGGDEQFF.

The chain links TRBV7-9 to TRBJ1-1; no clear D. Trimming shortened V by 6 bases and J by 10 bases, and 18 bases separated the two germline ends. The germline gives CDR1 SEHNR, CDR2 FQNEAQ (reference sequence). The CDR3 extends over 13 amino acids. CDR3 coding DNA: TGTGCCAGCAGTCGATTGACGGGGAGGAGAGCTTTCTTT. It encodes CASSRLTGRRAFF.

This clonotype showed up many times. The chain couples TRBV7-9 to TRBJ1-5; D unclear. V dropped 3 bases and J dropped 4 bases, with 7 bases sitting between them. The CDR3 is made up of 13 amino acids. Germline V CDR1 and CDR2: SEHNR, FQNEAQ (reference sequence). The CDR3 bases are TGTGCCAGCAGCTTTGACGGGAATCAGCCCCAGCATTTT. Amino acids: CASSFDGNQPQHF. Complete variable domain (other parts from reference TRBV7-9 and TRBJ1-5): DTGVSQNPRHKITKRGQNVTFRCDPISEHNRLYWYRQTLGQGPEFLTYFQNEAQLEKSRLLSDRFSAERPKGSFSTLEIQRTEQGDSAMYLCASSFDGNQPQHFGDGTRLSIL.

This rearrangement joins TRBV6-2 or TRBV6-3 to TRBJ1-2, with 7 bases that match TRBD1. The CDR3 is 16 amino acids. From germline, CDR1 is MNHEY and CDR2 SVGEGT. Trimming at V came to 8 bases and at J to 0 bases, leaving 12 bases not matched to a gene. The CDR3 DNA reads TGTGCCAGCTTTCCACCAGGGGGGGAATCTAACTATGGCTACACCTTC. This codes for CASFPPGGESNYGYTF.

The chain couples TRBV4-2 to TRBJ2-7; D perhaps matches TRBD1 (5 bases). CDR1 is LGHNA and CDR2 is YNFKEQ in the germline V gene. The CDR3 totals 15 residues. Trimming cost V 0 bases and J 3 bases, with 12 bases left between them. As DNA, the CDR3 is TGTGCCAGCAGCCAAGAAGTGATAGGGGACTACGAGCAGTACGTC. This translates into CASSQEVIGDYEQYV.

A few counts support this clonotype. The chain joins TRBV6-1 to TRBJ1-6; perhaps TRBD1 as D (6 bases). In germline, CDR1 is MNHNS, CDR2 SASEGT. This CDR3 has 14 amino acids. With 5 bases removed from V and 10 bases from J, the gap between germline ends came to 15 bases. As DNA, the CDR3 is TGTGCCAGCAGTCTAACAGGGTTAAGGTCACCCCTCCACTTT. This sequence encodes CASSLTGLRSPLHF.

The chain carries TRBV20-1 and TRBJ1-4, with D perhaps matching TRBD1 (5 bases). Trimming cost V 6 bases and J 6 bases, with 17 bases left between them. This CDR3 comprises 14 residues. Germline CDR1 is DFQATT and CDR2 is SNEGSKA (reference sequence). This CDR3 is CSAALQVGDEKLFF. CDR3 sequence (DNA): TGCAGTGCAGCCCTACAGGTGGGGGATGAAAAACTGTTTTTT.

The chain is built from TRBV12-3 or TRBV12-4 and TRBJ2-3; D is unresolved. The CDR3 runs to 15 residues. Trimming shortened V by 4 bases and J by 2 bases, and 13 bases separated the two germline ends. CDR3 region: CASSSYFDNTDTQYF. For the CDR3, the DNA is TGTGCCAGCAGTTCCTATTTTGACAACACAGATACGCAGTATTTT.